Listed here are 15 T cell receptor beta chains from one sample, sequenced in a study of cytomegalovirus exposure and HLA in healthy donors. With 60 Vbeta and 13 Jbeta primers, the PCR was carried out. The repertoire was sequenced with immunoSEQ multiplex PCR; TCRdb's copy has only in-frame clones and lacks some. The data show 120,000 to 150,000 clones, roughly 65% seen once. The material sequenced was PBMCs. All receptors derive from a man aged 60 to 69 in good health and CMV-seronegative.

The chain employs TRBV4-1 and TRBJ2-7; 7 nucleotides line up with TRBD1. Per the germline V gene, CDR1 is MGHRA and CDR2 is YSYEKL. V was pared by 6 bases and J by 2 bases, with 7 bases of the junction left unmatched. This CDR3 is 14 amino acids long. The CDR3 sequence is CASRRTGAAYEQYF. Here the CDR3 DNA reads TGCGCCAGCAGGCGCACAGGGGCAGCCTACGAGCAGTACTTC.

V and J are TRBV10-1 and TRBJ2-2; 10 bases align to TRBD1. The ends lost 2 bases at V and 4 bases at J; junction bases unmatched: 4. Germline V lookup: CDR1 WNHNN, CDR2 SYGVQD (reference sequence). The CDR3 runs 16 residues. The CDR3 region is CASSEGTGASTGELFF. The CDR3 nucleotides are TGCGCCAGCAGTGAGGGGACAGGGGCAAGCACCGGGGAGCTGTTTTTT.

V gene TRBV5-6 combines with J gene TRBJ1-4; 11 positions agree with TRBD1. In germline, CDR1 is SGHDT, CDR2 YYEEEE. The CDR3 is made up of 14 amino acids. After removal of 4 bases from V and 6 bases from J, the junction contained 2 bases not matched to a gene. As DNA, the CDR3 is TGTGCCAGCAGCCGGACAGGGGGCGATGAAAAACTGTTTTTT. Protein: CASSRTGGDEKLFF.

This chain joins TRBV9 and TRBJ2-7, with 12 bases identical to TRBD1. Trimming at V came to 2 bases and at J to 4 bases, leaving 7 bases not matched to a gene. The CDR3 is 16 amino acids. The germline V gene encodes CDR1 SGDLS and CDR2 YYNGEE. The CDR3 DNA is TGTGCCAGCAGCGTTACCGGGACAGGGGGCACGTACGAGCAGTACTTC. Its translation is CASSVTGTGGTYEQYF.

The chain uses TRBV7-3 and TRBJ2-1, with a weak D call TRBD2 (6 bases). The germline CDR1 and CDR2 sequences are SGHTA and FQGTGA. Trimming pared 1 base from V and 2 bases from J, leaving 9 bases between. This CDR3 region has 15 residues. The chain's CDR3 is CASSLNPGAYNEQFF. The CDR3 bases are TGTGCCAGCAGCTTAAACCCGGGAGCCTACAATGAGCAGTTCTTC. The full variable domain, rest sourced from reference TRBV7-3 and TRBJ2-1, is GAGVSQTPSNKVTEKGKYVELRCDPISGHTALYWYRQSLGQGPEFLIYFQGTGAADDSGLPNDRFFAVRPEGSVSTLKIQRTERGDSAVYLCASSLNPGAYNEQFFGPGTRLTVL.

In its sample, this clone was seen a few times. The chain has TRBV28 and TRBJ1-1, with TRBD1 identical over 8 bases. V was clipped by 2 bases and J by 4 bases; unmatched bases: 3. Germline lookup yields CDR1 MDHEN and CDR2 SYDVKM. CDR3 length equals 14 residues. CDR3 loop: CASSLHDRGTEAFF. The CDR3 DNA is TGTGCCAGCAGTTTACATGACAGGGGCACTGAAGCTTTCTTT.

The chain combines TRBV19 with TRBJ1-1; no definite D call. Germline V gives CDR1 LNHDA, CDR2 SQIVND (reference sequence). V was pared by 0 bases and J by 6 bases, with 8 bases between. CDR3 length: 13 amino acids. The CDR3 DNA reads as TGTGCCAGTAGTATAGATCACGGAGCTGAAGCTTTCTTT. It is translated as CASSIDHGAEAFF.

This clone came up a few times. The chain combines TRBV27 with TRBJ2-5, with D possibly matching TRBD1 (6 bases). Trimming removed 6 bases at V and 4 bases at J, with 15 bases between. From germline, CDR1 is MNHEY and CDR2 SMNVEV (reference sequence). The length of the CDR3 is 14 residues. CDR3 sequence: CASSPRGFGETQYF. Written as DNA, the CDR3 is TGTGCCAGCAGCCCGAGGGGGTTTGGAGAGACCCAGTACTTC.

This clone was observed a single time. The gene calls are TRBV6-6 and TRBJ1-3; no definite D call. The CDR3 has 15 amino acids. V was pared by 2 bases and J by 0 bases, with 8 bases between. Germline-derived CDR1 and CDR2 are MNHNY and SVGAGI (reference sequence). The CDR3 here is CASSYVTGSGNTIYF. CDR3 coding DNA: TGTGCCAGCAGTTACGTCACGGGCTCTGGAAACACCATATATTTT.

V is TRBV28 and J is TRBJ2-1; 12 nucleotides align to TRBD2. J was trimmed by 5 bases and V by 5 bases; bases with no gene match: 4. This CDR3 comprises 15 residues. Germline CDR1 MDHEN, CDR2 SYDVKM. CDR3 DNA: TGTGCCAGCAGTCCCCTAGCGGGAGGGGACAATGAGCAGTTCTTC. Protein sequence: CASSPLAGGDNEQFF.

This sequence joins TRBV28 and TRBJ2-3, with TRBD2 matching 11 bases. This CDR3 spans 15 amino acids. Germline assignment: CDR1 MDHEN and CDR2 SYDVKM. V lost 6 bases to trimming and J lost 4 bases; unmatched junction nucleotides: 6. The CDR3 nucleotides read TGTGCCAGCAGGGGAACTAGCGGGAGTTCAGATACGCAGTATTTT. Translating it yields CASRGTSGSSDTQYF.

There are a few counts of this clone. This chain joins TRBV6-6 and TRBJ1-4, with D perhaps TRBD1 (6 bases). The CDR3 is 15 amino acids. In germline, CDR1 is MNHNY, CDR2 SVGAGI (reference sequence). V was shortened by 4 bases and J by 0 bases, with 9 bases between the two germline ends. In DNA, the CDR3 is TGTGCCAGCAGTTCGGGACATACAACTAATGAAAAACTGTTTTTT. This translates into CASSSGHTTNEKLFF.

CDR3 DNA sequence: TGTGCCAGCAGCCAATTAGCGGGAGGGGGCAATGAGCAGTTCTTC. Protein: CASSQLAGGGNEQFF. The chain employs TRBV14 and TRBJ2-1, with 11 bases matching TRBD2. Trimming cost V 2 bases and J 6 bases; bases outside gene matches: 3. The CDR3 totals 15 residues. The germline gives CDR1 SGHDN, CDR2 FVKESK.

In DNA form, the CDR3 reads TGTGCCAGCAGCCAAGTTGCTACCTCGGGAGAGCAGTACTTC. This codes for CASSQVATSGEQYF. The chain joins TRBV4-2 to TRBJ2-7; the D gene is possibly TRBD2 (5 bases). The CDR3 runs to 14 residues. With 1 base removed from V and 7 bases from J, the gap between germline ends came to 14 bases. Germline V gene data show CDR1 as LGHNA and CDR2 as YNFKEQ.

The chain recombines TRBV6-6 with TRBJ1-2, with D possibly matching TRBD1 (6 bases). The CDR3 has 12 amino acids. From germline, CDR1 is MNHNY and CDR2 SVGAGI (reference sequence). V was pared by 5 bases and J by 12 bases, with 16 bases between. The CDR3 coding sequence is TGTGCCAGCAGTACGAGGGGGGGCCCTAACACCTTC. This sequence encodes CASSTRGGPNTF.